Shown below are 26 T cell receptor beta chains from a single sample sequenced in a study of blood T cell repertoires in COVID-19. TCRdb keeps only in-frame clones here, not all; method: immunoSEQ multiplex PCR. This table has tens of thousands of clones, roughly four fifths appearing once. The sequencing sample was made of peripheral blood. The receptor set was obtained from a human donor in a cohort sampled during active COVID-19.

The chain combines TRBV4-1 with TRBJ2-7, with 7 bases fitting TRBD2. This CDR3 has 13 amino acids. The J segment lost 4 bases and the V segment lost 4 bases, leaving 4 bases of the junction unmatched. Germline CDR1 is MGHRA and CDR2 is YSYEKL. In DNA, the CDR3 is TGCGCCAGCAGCCTCCCCGGGGGGTACGAGCAGTACTTC. This gives the protein CASSLPGGYEQYF.

The gene calls are TRBV19 and TRBJ1-5, with TRBD1 matching over 9 bases. Germline V gene data show CDR1 as LNHDA and CDR2 as SQIVND (reference sequence). The junction had 5 bases not matched to a gene; V was cut back by 6 bases and J by 5 bases. This CDR3 spans 14 amino acids. CDR3 in DNA: TGTGCCAGTAGAGGTGGACAGGGGTATCAGCCCCAGCATTTT. Protein sequence: CASRGGQGYQPQHF.

This clone was observed once. This chain links TRBV11-2 with TRBJ2-5; 7 bases align to TRBD2. V lost 5 bases to trimming and J lost 5 bases; unmatched junction nucleotides: 8. CDR3 length: 14 amino acids. The germline V gene has CDR1 SGHAT and CDR2 FQNNGV. In DNA form, the CDR3 reads TGTGCCAGCAGCCCCGGACTAGTCCGGGAGACCCAGTACTTC. The encoded protein is CASSPGLVRETQYF.

This chain joins TRBV27 and TRBJ1-2; a weak D match, TRBD1 (6 bases). Germline loops: CDR1 MNHEY, CDR2 SMNVEV (reference sequence). The V end lost 6 bases, the J end lost 4 bases, and 6 bases lay between the germline ends. This CDR3 has 11 residues. Here the CDR3 reads CASRQGYGYTF. DNA for the CDR3: TGTGCCAGCAGACAGGGCTATGGCTACACCTTC.

This chain joins TRBV27 and TRBJ1-1; maybe TRBD1 (6 bases). V gave up 2 bases and J gave up 4 bases, with 17 bases separating them. Germline assignment: CDR1 MNHEY and CDR2 SMNVEV (reference sequence). The CDR3 covers 16 residues. The CDR3 DNA reads as TGTGCCAGCAGTTTAAGGATCTCGGCACAGGGCACTGAAGCTTTCTTT. Translating it yields CASSLRISAQGTEAFF.

The V call is TRBV9, the J call TRBJ1-4, with a weak D call TRBD1 (6 bases). V was trimmed by 5 bases and J by 6 bases, leaving 17 bases between them. CDR3 size: 15 residues. CDR1 SGDLS and CDR2 YYNGEE come from the germline V gene. DNA for the CDR3: TGTGCCAGCAGTCCCAGCGGCAGGGGCGATGAAAAACTGTTTTTT. Residues: CASSPSGRGDEKLFF.

The rearrangement joins TRBV19 to TRBJ1-1, with 8 bases matching TRBD1. The V gene end was trimmed by 6 bases and the J gene end by 4 bases; junction bases not matched to a gene: 7. CDR1 LNHDA and CDR2 SQIVND come from the germline V gene (reference sequence). This CDR3 comprises 14 residues. Here the CDR3 DNA reads TGTGCCAGTAGCGCGACAGGGGTTGGCACTGAAGCTTTCTTT. Amino acid sequence: CASSATGVGTEAFF.

This sequence joins TRBV5-6 and TRBJ1-2; 9 bases are shared with TRBD1. The germline gives CDR1 SGHDT, CDR2 YYEEEE. CDR3 size: 15 residues. V was pared by 4 bases and J by 4 bases, with 8 bases of the junction left unmatched. This chain's CDR3 is CASSPLQGAAYGYTF. The CDR3 nucleotides read TGTGCCAGCAGCCCCTTACAGGGGGCTGCCTATGGCTACACCTTC.

The chain couples TRBV6-5 to TRBJ1-6, with 7 bases lining up with TRBD1. In germline, CDR1 is MNHEY, CDR2 SVGAGI. This CDR3 is built from 16 residues. V trimming: 0 bases; J trimming: 13 bases; junction bases outside the gene matches: 12. CDR3 nucleotides: TGTGCCAGCAGTTACTCTCCACAGGGGCCAGGAGACCCCCTCCACTTT. Translating gives CASSYSPQGPGDPLHF.

V and J are TRBV27 and TRBJ2-3, with 8 bases identical to TRBD2. Germline loops: CDR1 MNHEY, CDR2 SMNVEV (reference sequence). V lost 3 bases, J lost 0 bases, and 2 bases stayed unmatched. The CDR3 consists of 15 residues. In nucleotides, the CDR3 is TGTGCCAGCAGTTTCAGCGGGGGTAGCACAGATACGCAGTATTTT. Translated: CASSFSGGSTDTQYF.

This chain joins TRBV3-1 (or the pseudogene TRBV3-2) and TRBJ1-2; D is ambiguous. Per germline, CDR1 LGHDT and CDR2 YNNKEL (reference sequence). Trimming left V 4 bases short and J 4 bases short, with 10 bases between. The CDR3 has 13 residues. DNA of the CDR3: TGTGCCAGCAGCCGCGACTTGACCTATGGCTACACCTTC. Translation: CASSRDLTYGYTF.

The gene calls are TRBV6-5 and TRBJ1-2; 12 bases fit TRBD1. Germline CDR1 MNHEY, CDR2 SVGAGI. The CDR3 contains 14 residues. V dropped 6 bases and J dropped 3; count of bases not matched to a gene: 2. The CDR3 region is CASRGTGGHYGYTF. CDR3 nucleotide sequence: TGTGCCAGCAGGGGGACAGGGGGCCACTATGGCTACACCTTC.

The chain combines TRBV27 with TRBJ2-5; a possible D gene is TRBD2 (7 bases). The germline V gene has CDR1 MNHEY and CDR2 SMNVEV (reference sequence). The length of the CDR3 is 16 residues. The V end lost 4 bases, the J end lost 5 bases, and 20 bases lay between the germline ends. The CDR3 coding sequence is TGTGCCAGCAGTTCTAAAACCTGGGGGGGCGGGGAGACCCAGTACTTC. It is translated as CASSSKTWGGGETQYF.

J is TRBJ1-2 and V is TRBV14; the D is unclear. Looked up from germline, CDR1 is SGHDN and CDR2 is FVKESK. The CDR3 length is 14 residues. V was clipped by 1 base and J by 5 bases, with 11 bases between them. The CDR3 DNA sequence: TGTGCCAGCAGCCAAGGCGGCAGAAGATATGGCTACACCTTC. Translation: CASSQGGRRYGYTF.

The gene calls are TRBV19 and TRBJ1-5; 9 bases map to TRBD1. Losses at the gene ends were 4 bases for V and 1 base for J; bases not matched to a gene: 14. The germline V gene has CDR1 LNHDA and CDR2 SQIVND (reference sequence). The CDR3 consists of 19 residues. This CDR3 is CASSSPPGTGKVSNQPQHF. CDR3 in DNA: TGTGCCAGTAGTAGTCCCCCCGGGACAGGGAAGGTGAGCAATCAGCCCCAGCATTTT.

This chain uses TRBV11-2 with TRBJ1-6, with 9 positions matching TRBD1. Trimming removed 4 bases from V and 7 bases from J; junction bases left unmatched: 2. The CDR3 spans 14 residues. Germline CDR1 and CDR2: SGHAT and FQNNGV. The CDR3 here is CASSWDRVNSPLHF. CDR3 DNA: TGTGCCAGCAGCTGGGACAGGGTGAATTCACCCCTCCACTTT.

The chain employs TRBV18 and TRBJ1-3; D might be TRBD1 (6 bases). Germline CDR1 is KGHSH and CDR2 is LQKENI. V lost 2 bases to trimming and J lost 0 bases, with 8 bases between them. The length of the CDR3 is 15 residues. CDR3: CASSPDRSSGNTIYF. The CDR3 DNA sequence: TGTGCCAGCTCACCAGACAGGAGCTCTGGAAACACCATATATTTT.

Here the CDR3 reads CASSLRRENEQFF. CDR3 nucleotides: TGTGCCAGCAGCTTACGTCGGGAAAATGAGCAGTTCTTC. The gene calls are TRBV7-9 and TRBJ2-1; D is perhaps TRBD2 (5 bases). V was cut by 2 bases and J by 7 bases, with 9 bases left in between. This CDR3 has 13 residues. CDR1 and CDR2 (germline): SEHNR, FQNEAQ (reference sequence). Supplemented by reference TRBV7-9 and TRBJ2-1, the full variable domain reads DTGVSQNPRHKITKRGQNVTFRCDPISEHNRLYWYRQTLGQGPEFLTYFQNEAQLEKSRLLSDRFSAERPKGSFSTLEIQRTEQGDSAMYLCASSLRRENEQFFGPGTRLTVL.

This chain connects TRBV5-6 to TRBJ1-1; D is unresolved. Trimming stripped 2 bases from V and 1 base from J, with 9 bases between. The CDR3 has 14 residues. Germline CDR1 is SGHDT and CDR2 is YYEEEE. The CDR3 DNA is TGTGCCAGCAGCTTCAGGTTTACGAACACTGAAGCTTTCTTT. It encodes CASSFRFTNTEAFF.

V usage is TRBV5-6 and J usage is TRBJ2-2, with 11 nucleotides matching TRBD1. Germline assignment: CDR1 SGHDT and CDR2 YYEEEE. V shed 3 bases and J 2 bases; nucleotides not matched to a gene: 6. There are 17 residues in the CDR3. The CDR3: CASSWDRGMGNTGELFF. In DNA, the CDR3 is TGTGCCAGCAGCTGGGACAGGGGGATGGGAAACACCGGGGAGCTGTTTTTT.

The chain is built from TRBV28 and TRBJ2-7; 7 nucleotides line up with TRBD1. The CDR3 extends over 14 amino acids. Germline trimming cut 9 bases from V and 0 bases from J; bases unmatched to any gene: 8. Germline V gives CDR1 MDHEN, CDR2 SYDVKM. The CDR3 is CARTQGTFSYEQYF. CDR3 DNA: TGTGCCAGGACACAGGGGACCTTCTCCTACGAGCAGTACTTC.

The chain joins TRBV5-1 to TRBJ2-7; TRBD1 might be the D (5 bases). This CDR3 region has 15 residues. Germline CDR1 and CDR2: SGHRS and YFSETQ. V was shortened by 4 bases and J by 0 bases, with 14 bases between the two germline ends. The CDR3 sequence: CASSPVGVSSYEQYF. In DNA, the CDR3 is TGCGCCAGCAGCCCCGTAGGGGTCAGCTCCTACGAGCAGTACTTC.

The CDR3 coding sequence is TGTGCCAGCAGTGGAAGGACAGGGAGATTGGATCAGCCCCAGCATTTT. Encoded protein: CASSGRTGRLDQPQHF. V usage is TRBV6-1 and J usage is TRBJ1-5, with 8 bases fitting TRBD1. The length of the CDR3 is 16 residues. From germline, CDR1 is MNHNS and CDR2 SASEGT. V gave up 4 bases and J gave up 5 bases; unmatched junction bases: 10.

This clone was found once. The chain recombines TRBV28 with TRBJ2-7; 10 bases fit TRBD1. Losses at the gene ends were 6 bases for V and 4 bases for J; bases not matched to a gene: 6. CDR1 is MDHEN and CDR2 is SYDVKM in the germline V gene. The CDR3 has 14 residues. The CDR3 DNA reads as TGTGCCAGCAGCAGGGGACAGGGGTCTTACGAGCAGTACTTC. This gives the protein CASSRGQGSYEQYF.

The rearrangement links TRBV6-4 to TRBJ2-2; tentatively, D is TRBD2 (5 bases). Trimming removed 4 bases at V and 5 bases at J, with 11 bases between. Looked up from germline, CDR1 is MRHNA and CDR2 is SNTAGT. The length of the CDR3 is 14 residues. For the CDR3, the DNA is TGTGCCAGCAGTGCTAGCCCTGGGACCGGGGAGCTGTTTTTT. Translating it yields CASSASPGTGELFF.

By proportion, this clone is large (0.1 to 1%). The V gene is TRBV5-1, the J gene TRBJ2-6, with D perhaps matching TRBD1 (5 bases). The CDR3 sequence is 18 residues long. Germline V gene lookup returns CDR1 SGHRS and CDR2 YFSETQ. V gave up 4 bases and J gave up 1 base, with 18 bases separating them. The CDR3 sequence is CASSPLDSLLSGANVLTF. In nucleotides, the CDR3 is TGCGCCAGCAGCCCTCTCGACAGCCTACTGTCTGGGGCCAACGTCCTGACTTTC.